This T cell receptor beta chain was profiled in a study of breast tumors, draining lymph nodes, adjacent tissues. After removal of 5 bases from V and 11 bases from J, the junction contained 17 bases not matched to a gene. Per germline, CDR1 SGHVT and CDR2 SQSDAQ. CDR3 length: 16 residues. TCRdb called the multiplex PCR reads again in MiXCR, with one record for every CDR3 protein. The sample lists more than 200,000 distinct CDR3 sequences, less than 40% seen once, with over 1.1% in the top ten. Breast cancer patients provided tissue from their axillary draining lymph nodes. The sequencing input was axillary lymph node tissue. The rearrangement joins TRBV7-4 to TRBJ2-3, with TRBD1 matching over 9 bases. The clonotype comes from a female donor with breast cancer. Some clones in this sample may be carry-over from other donors' samples. This CDR3 is CASSRWGTGRVVEQYF. DNA of the CDR3: TGTGCCAGCAGCCGATGGGGGACAGGGAGAGTGGTTGAGCAGTATTTT.